Presented here are 25 T cell receptor beta chains from one specimen sequenced in a study of CD8 T cells in ankylosing spondylitis. TCRdb processed the 5' RACE reads anew with MiXCR; each CDR3 protein has one entry. This table has about 240,000 distinct CDR3 sequences, 8% to 9% appearing once. The specimen was blood, either unsorted or a sorted T cell fraction (not recorded which). The receptors shown here come from a female donor with ankylosing spondylitis or in good health (not recorded which).

This clonotype was found a few times. V usage is TRBV7-2 and J usage is TRBJ2-4, with TRBD1 identical over 8 bases. Trimming took 3 bases from V and 8 from J; bases not matched to a gene: 6. CDR1 is SGHTA and CDR2 is FQGNSA in the germline V gene. This CDR3 comprises 14 residues. CDR3 loop: CASSFGTGWDIQYF. The CDR3 nucleotides read TGTGCCAGCAGCTTCGGGACAGGTTGGGACATTCAGTACTTC.

This clonotype occurred many times. The CDR3 region has the DNA TGTGCCAGCAGTGAAGCGCCGGGCAGACAGCCCCAGCATTTT. It translates to CASSEAPGRQPQHF. This sequence joins TRBV6-1 and TRBJ1-5; no reliable D call. The germline CDR1 and CDR2 sequences are MNHNS and SASEGT. The CDR3 length is 14 residues. Trimming pared 0 bases from V and 7 bases from J, leaving 10 bases between.

This clonotype was seen ten or more times. The rearrangement uses TRBV6-2 or TRBV6-3 and TRBJ2-1; D uncertain. The ends were cut back, 2 bases at V and 14 bases at J, with 10 bases in the middle. Germline V gives CDR1 MNHEY, CDR2 SVGEGT. The CDR3 totals 11 residues. CDR3 residues: CASSYQTKEFF. Here the CDR3 DNA reads TGTGCCAGCAGTTACCAGACCAAGGAGTTCTTC.

The V gene is TRBV29-1, the J gene TRBJ1-6; D is possibly TRBD1 (6 bases). Trimming removed 4 bases at V and 10 bases at J, with 14 bases between. CDR3 length: 13 amino acids. CDR1 and CDR2 (germline): SQVTM, ANQGSEA. The CDR3 region is CSVGGARGSPLHF. CDR3 coding DNA: TGCAGCGTTGGGGGGGCTCGCGGGTCACCCCTCCACTTT.

Only a few counts were recorded for this clonotype. The chain joins TRBV11-2 to TRBJ1-1, with D possibly matching TRBD1 (6 bases). This CDR3 comprises 18 residues. V was trimmed by 2 bases and J by 0 bases, leaving 19 bases between them. CDR1 is SGHAT and CDR2 is FQNNGV in the germline V gene. In nucleotides, the CDR3 is TGTGCCAGCAGCTTACAACCCATCCGACGGGACATGAACACTGAAGCTTTCTTT. This encodes CASSLQPIRRDMNTEAFF.

A few counts support this clonotype. The chain uses TRBV7-9 and TRBJ2-1; TRBD2 matches 8 bases. This CDR3 is built from 17 residues. V lost 3 bases and J lost 7; bases outside the gene matches: 14. Germline lookup yields CDR1 SEHNR and CDR2 FQNEAQ (reference sequence). The CDR3 nucleotides are TGTGCCAGCAGCTTCCCAGCGGGAGTTCTCATGTCAAATGAGCAGTTCTTC. Translating gives CASSFPAGVLMSNEQFF.

This clonotype was picked up many times. The chain links TRBV5-6 to TRBJ2-7; TRBD1 matches 10 bases. This CDR3 has 15 residues. The germline gives CDR1 SGHDT, CDR2 YYEEEE. Germline trimming cut 0 bases from V and 1 base from J; bases unmatched to any gene: 1. The CDR3 is CASSLGTGGSYEQYF. DNA for the CDR3: TGTGCCAGCAGCTTGGGGACAGGGGGGTCCTACGAGCAGTACTTC. Supplemented by reference TRBV5-6 and TRBJ2-7, the full variable domain reads DAGVTQSPTHLIKTRGQQVTLRCSPKSGHDTVSWYQQALGQGPQFIFQYYEEEERQRGNFPDRFSGHQFPNYSSELNVNALLLGDSALYLCASSLGTGGSYEQYFGPGTRLTVT.

Ten or more counts support this clonotype. This chain uses TRBV6-2 or TRBV6-3 with TRBJ2-4, with a weak D call TRBD2 (6 bases). CDR3 length: 12 residues. Trimming took off 10 bases at V and 8 bases at J, with 15 bases between the two ends. Germline CDR1 and CDR2: MNHEY and SVGEGT. CDR3 in amino acids: CATKRAGDIQYF. DNA of the CDR3: TGTGCCACCAAGCGGGCCGGTGACATTCAGTACTTC.

This clonotype was observed many times. The chain uses TRBV28 and TRBJ2-7; 9 bases align to TRBD1. The CDR3 has 15 amino acids. From germline, CDR1 is MDHEN and CDR2 SYDVKM. V trimming: 5 bases; J trimming: 5 bases; junction bases outside the gene matches: 10. CDR3 sequence reads: CASSRSGTGINEQYF. The CDR3 coding sequence is TGTGCCAGCAGTCGTAGTGGGACAGGGATCAACGAGCAGTACTTC.

The CDR3 loop reads CASSRRVSVPVQPQHF. In DNA form, the CDR3 reads TGTGCCAGCAGCCGCAGGGTATCGGTTCCTGTTCAGCCCCAGCATTTT. The chain has TRBV21-1 and TRBJ1-5; whether TRBD1, the table's D call, matches the DNA was not checked. TRBV21-1 is reported as a pseudogene. The CDR3 has 16 amino acids.

This clonotype was recorded many times. The chain recombines TRBV20-1 with TRBJ2-1; no reliable D call. The CDR3 contains 13 residues. The V gene's germline CDR1 is DFQATT and CDR2 SNEGSKA (reference sequence). V was clipped by 3 bases and J by 5 bases, with 11 bases between them. DNA of the CDR3: TGCAGTGCTAGTTGGCCTAATAACAATGAGCAGTTCTTC. It yields the protein CSASWPNNNEQFF.

This clonotype was detected ten times or more. The chain's CDR3 is CASSFGSWTTQETQYF. CDR3 sequence (DNA): TGTGCCAGCAGCTTCGGGAGTTGGACAACCCAAGAGACCCAGTACTTC. The chain uses TRBV7-2 and TRBJ2-5, with D tentatively TRBD2 (6 bases). V was cut by 3 bases and J by 1 base, with 15 bases left in between. Germline V CDR1 and CDR2: SGHTA, FQGNSA. The CDR3 is made up of 16 amino acids.

The sample holds many counts of this clonotype. The genes are TRBV6-1 and TRBJ2-6, with D unclear. With 10 bases removed from V and 4 bases from J, the gap between germline ends came to 20 bases. CDR1 and CDR2 (germline): MNHNS, SASEGT. The CDR3 runs 16 residues. CDR3: CATDRGLPGGANVLTF. The CDR3 nucleotides are TGTGCCACCGATCGTGGCCTACCGGGCGGGGCCAACGTCCTGACTTTC.

This clonotype occurred a few times. The chain carries TRBV2 and TRBJ2-3, with a possible D match to TRBD2 (5 bases). The ends were cut back, 6 bases at V and 4 bases at J, with 14 bases in the middle. The V gene's germline CDR1 is SNHLY and CDR2 FYNNEI. This CDR3 contains 14 residues. DNA of the CDR3: TGTGCCAGCAGACGGGTGGCACTAGCAGATACGCAGTATTTT. As protein: CASRRVALADTQYF.

This clonotype was found many times. V gene TRBV7-2 combines with J gene TRBJ1-6; unclear D gene. Germline V gene data show CDR1 as SGHTA and CDR2 as FQGNSA. The CDR3 has 13 amino acids. V was trimmed by 5 bases and J by 10 bases, leaving 12 bases between them. Written as DNA, the CDR3 is TGTGCCAGCAGCCTGACATCCTCGTCACCCCTCCACTTT. Its protein is CASSLTSSSPLHF.

The table lists this clonotype with many counts. The rearrangement links TRBV29-1 to TRBJ2-1, with 14 positions matching TRBD2. The CDR3 runs to 13 residues. Germline trimming cut 6 bases from V and 7 bases from J; bases unmatched to any gene: 2. Germline V gene sequence: CDR1 SQVTM, CDR2 ANQGSEA. CDR3 DNA: TGCAGCGTGGGGACTAGCGGGAGTAATGAGCAGTTCTTC. Encoded protein: CSVGTSGSNEQFF.

The J gene is TRBJ2-1, the V gene TRBV19; the D gene is possibly TRBD2 (5 bases). CDR3 size: 15 residues. Germline V lookup: CDR1 LNHDA, CDR2 SQIVND (reference sequence). Trimming pared 2 bases from V and 2 bases from J, leaving 10 bases between. DNA of the CDR3: TGTGCCAGTAGTATACAGCGAGCGGCCTACAATGAGCAGTTCTTC. Its translation is CASSIQRAAYNEQFF.

This clonotype showed up many times. The CDR3 loop reads CASSPGRGNEQFF. The CDR3 DNA reads as TGTGCCAGCTCCCCCGGGAGGGGCAATGAGCAGTTCTTC. The rearrangement links TRBV6-1 to TRBJ2-1; 8 bases align to TRBD2. The germline V gene encodes CDR1 MNHNS and CDR2 SASEGT. V lost 8 bases, J lost 6 bases, and 6 bases stayed unmatched. There are 13 residues in the CDR3.

This clonotype was seen a few times. The chain links TRBV3-1 to TRBJ2-5; TRBD2 agrees at 9 bases. J was trimmed by 1 base and V by 11 bases; bases with no gene match: 8. Germline assignment: CDR1 LGHDT and CDR2 YNNKEL (reference sequence). The CDR3 is 14 residues long. CDR3 loop: CACRLAGAQETQYF. CDR3 DNA sequence: TGTGCCTGCCGCTTAGCGGGGGCCCAAGAGACCCAGTACTTC.

There are many counts of this clonotype. The gene calls are TRBV11-3 and TRBJ2-7; D is ambiguous. The CDR3 loop spans 13 amino acids. CDR1 is SGHNT and CDR2 is YENEEA in the germline V gene. V gave up 1 base and J gave up 3 bases, with 7 bases separating them. CDR3 sequence reads: CASSLGQHYEQYF. In nucleotides, the CDR3 is TGTGCCAGCAGCTTAGGACAACACTACGAGCAGTACTTC.

Only a few counts were recorded for this clonotype. Just one base apart from a much larger clone, this may be a read error. The rearrangement joins TRBV4-3 to TRBJ2-2; TRBD2 aligns across 12 bases. This CDR3 spans 19 amino acids. Germline loops: CDR1 LGHNA, CDR2 YSLEER. CDR3 nucleotides: TGCGCCAGCAGCCAAGATAAATCGACTAGCGGGGGTGGGGGCGGGGAGCTGCTTTTT. Translating gives CASSQDKSTSGGGGGELLF.

This clonotype has at least ten counts. V usage is TRBV20-1 and J usage is TRBJ2-5; 7 nucleotides line up with TRBD1. Per the germline V gene, CDR1 is DFQATT and CDR2 is SNEGSKA (reference sequence). The V segment lost 4 bases and the J segment 6 bases; nucleotides outside the gene matches: 5. This CDR3 has 12 residues. The DNA of the CDR3 is TGCAGTGCTAATCGACAGGGCAAGACCCAGTACTTC. Its translation: CSANRQGKTQYF.

This clonotype was seen more than once but under ten times. The chain employs TRBV7-2 and TRBJ2-1, with 7 positions matching TRBD2. The CDR3 consists of 15 residues. The ends lost 6 bases at V and 7 bases at J; junction bases unmatched: 12. CDR1 is SGHTA and CDR2 is FQGNSA in the germline V gene. This CDR3 reads CASSAFAGDTNEQFF. The CDR3, as DNA: TGTGCCAGCAGTGCCTTTGCGGGAGATACAAATGAGCAGTTCTTC.

This clonotype was recorded at least ten times. The chain recombines TRBV20-1 with TRBJ2-7; 10 bases line up with TRBD1. This CDR3 region has 14 residues. Germline CDR1 DFQATT, CDR2 SNEGSKA (reference sequence). Trimming removed 2 bases from V and 2 bases from J; junction bases left unmatched: 3. The CDR3: CSARPGQGTYEQYF. The CDR3 region has the DNA TGCAGTGCTAGACCGGGACAGGGGACCTACGAGCAGTACTTC.

This clonotype has a count of ten or more. The V call is TRBV29-1, the J call TRBJ2-3; D uncertain. The CDR3 spans 13 residues. Germline V lookup: CDR1 SQVTM, CDR2 ANQGSEA. Trimming stripped 6 bases from V and 2 bases from J, with 12 bases between. The CDR3 DNA reads as TGCAGCGTCACATCCCTCTACACAGATACGCAGTATTTT. As protein: CSVTSLYTDTQYF.